The clone carrying this TCR beta chain came up many times. Its matching antigen is unknown. The source of the sample is a study of T cells after yellow fever vaccination. TCRdb reprocessed the 5' RACE reads via MiXCR and lists one record per CDR3 protein. The data contain 250,000 to 350,000 distinct CDR3 sequences, 8.7% of them singletons. Study-wide findings and caveats: The secondary response was weaker, and its peak arrived faster, on day 5 versus 15.

The sample was CD4+ T cells sorted from PBMCs, taken 5 days after the yellow fever booster vaccination. This TCR was recovered from a man aged 18 to 29 who received the YFV17D yellow fever vaccine.

The CDR3 loop is CASSQDLTSGSNNEQFF. In nucleotides, the CDR3 is TGCGCCAGCAGCCAAGATTTGACTAGCGGGAGTAACAATGAGCAGTTCTTC. V usage is TRBV4-3 and J usage is TRBJ2-1, with 12 nucleotides matching TRBD2. V gave up 0 bases and J gave up 5 bases; unmatched junction bases: 5. This CDR3 region has 17 residues. Germline V gene data show CDR1 as LGHNA and CDR2 as YSLEER.